Listed here are 17 T cell receptor beta chains from one sample, sequenced in a study of blood T cell repertoires in COVID-19. The assay was immunoSEQ multiplex PCR, and TCRdb's table has in-frame clones only and misses some. The sample holds almost 300,000 clones; 70% to 90% are singletons and the top ten take 1.3%. The source material was peripheral blood. All receptors come from a man between 65 and 85 years old with acute or convalescent COVID-19.

This chain uses TRBV5-1 with TRBJ2-7; 8 bases agree with TRBD1. This CDR3 comprises 15 residues. Germline V CDR1 and CDR2: SGHRS, YFSETQ. The junction had 8 bases not matched to a gene; V was cut back by 4 bases and J by 2 bases. The DNA for the CDR3 is TGCGCCAGCAGCGAAACGGGACAGGAGACCTACGAGCAGTACTTC. Its translation is CASSETGQETYEQYF.

This rearrangement joins TRBV5-1 to TRBJ1-1, with 7 nucleotides matching TRBD1. Per germline, CDR1 SGHRS and CDR2 YFSETQ. Unmatched junction bases numbered 10, after V lost 4 bases and J lost 7 bases. This CDR3 has 14 residues. The CDR3 loop reads CASSLLVQGLEAFF. CDR3 in DNA: TGCGCCAGCAGCCTCCTGGTACAGGGGCTTGAAGCTTTCTTT.

The chain combines TRBV5-8 with TRBJ1-3, with D tentatively TRBD1 (5 bases). This CDR3 is 14 amino acids long. From germline, CDR1 is SGHTS and CDR2 YDEGEE. V was shortened by 2 bases and J by 3 bases, with 9 bases between the two germline ends. The CDR3 sequence: CASSFDRLGNTIYF. For the CDR3, the DNA is TGTGCCAGCAGCTTCGACAGACTTGGAAACACCATATATTTT.

This chain uses TRBV3-1 (or the pseudogene TRBV3-2) with TRBJ2-3, with 8 bases matching TRBD2. With V trimmed by 0 bases and J by 5 bases, 7 bases remained unmatched. Germline V gene sequence: CDR1 LGHDT, CDR2 YNNKEL (reference sequence). There are 16 residues in the CDR3. The CDR3 is CASSQDVAGGIDTQYF. The CDR3 region has the DNA TGTGCCAGCAGCCAAGATGTGGCGGGGGGAATAGATACGCAGTATTTT.

This chain connects TRBV28 to TRBJ2-2; 13 positions agree with TRBD2. V was clipped by 7 bases and J by 5 bases; unmatched bases: 4. CDR3 length: 15 amino acids. Germline loops: CDR1 MDHEN, CDR2 SYDVKM. As DNA, the CDR3 is TGTGCCAGCAACACTAGCGGGAGGGGTACCGGGGAGCTGTTTTTT. Its translation is CASNTSGRGTGELFF.

V and J are TRBV6-4 and TRBJ1-1; D gene unclear. Deletions cut 0 bases from V and 4 bases from J, with 9 bases between. The germline CDR1 and CDR2 sequences are MRHNA and SNTAGT. The CDR3 consists of 14 residues. CDR3 in amino acids: CASSDSSRGTEAFF. The CDR3 DNA reads as TGTGCCAGCAGTGACTCGTCACGGGGCACTGAAGCTTTCTTT.

This clone was counted a single time. V and J are TRBV2 and TRBJ2-7, with 9 bases that match TRBD1. Germline loops: CDR1 SNHLY, CDR2 FYNNEI. The CDR3 sequence is 13 residues long. The junction had 8 bases not matched to a gene; V was cut back by 10 bases and J by 4 bases. CDR3 residues: CATGTGNWYEQYF. CDR3 DNA sequence: TGTGCCACCGGGACAGGGAATTGGTACGAGCAGTACTTC.

This chain uses TRBV5-5 with TRBJ1-1; TRBD1 agrees at 9 bases. Germline lookup yields CDR1 SGHKS and CDR2 YYEKEE (reference sequence). Trimming at V came to 4 bases and at J to 11 bases, leaving 9 bases not matched to a gene. The CDR3 sequence is 13 residues long. CDR3 coding DNA: TGTGCCAGCAGCCCTGGACAGGGGACGTTTGCTTTCTTT. Its protein is CASSPGQGTFAFF. Full variable domain (missing parts from reference TRBV5-5 and TRBJ1-1): DAGVTQSPTHLIKTRGQQVTLRCSPISGHKSVSWYQQVLGQGPQFIFQYYEKEERGRGNFPDRFSARQFPNYSSELNVNALLLGDSALYLCASSPGQGTFAFFGQGTRLTVV.

V gene TRBV27 combines with J gene TRBJ2-3; 9 nucleotides align to TRBD1. Germline assignment: CDR1 MNHEY and CDR2 SMNVEV (reference sequence). Trimming at V came to 5 bases and at J to 1 base, leaving 7 bases not matched to a gene. This CDR3 comprises 16 residues. The DNA for the CDR3 is TGTGCCAGCAGTCCGACAGGGGGAACCCGCACAGATACGCAGTATTTT. As protein: CASSPTGGTRTDTQYF.

This clone has just a few counts. The rearrangement uses TRBV11-3 and TRBJ2-7; no clear D gene. V lost 4 bases and J 8 bases, leaving 3 bases between the germline ends. Germline V gene data show CDR1 as SGHNT and CDR2 as YENEEA. The CDR3 runs to 9 residues. As DNA, the CDR3 is TGTGCCAGCAGCTATAAGCAGTACTTC. Protein sequence: CASSYKQYF.

The rearrangement links TRBV6-5 to TRBJ1-3; D is perhaps TRBD1 (5 bases). Trimming removed 6 bases at V and 0 bases at J, with 12 bases between. The CDR3 contains 15 residues. The V gene's germline CDR1 is MNHEY and CDR2 SVGAGI. The CDR3 loop is CASSRVGSSGNTIYF. CDR3 bases: TGTGCCAGCAGCAGGGTGGGCAGCTCTGGAAACACCATATATTTT.

The chain is built from TRBV4-3 and TRBJ2-2, with TRBD1 as a possible D gene (5 bases). Trimming pared 4 bases from V and 5 bases from J, leaving 14 bases between. The CDR3 is 15 residues long. Per the germline V gene, CDR1 is LGHNA and CDR2 is YSLEER. CDR3 bases: TGCGCCAGCAGCCGGGAAGTGGGGCCTACCGGGGAGCTGTTTTTT. Its translation: CASSREVGPTGELFF.

V gene TRBV4-1 combines with J gene TRBJ2-2; the D gene is possibly TRBD2 (7 bases). In germline, CDR1 is MGHRA, CDR2 YSYEKL. The V end was cut by 6 bases, the J end by 7 bases, with 21 bases between. The CDR3 contains 16 residues. CDR3 nucleotide sequence: TGCGCCAGCAGTGAAGGGGGGGCAGGTTATGGCGGGGAGCTGTTTTTT. It specifies CASSEGGAGYGGELFF.

The chain is built from TRBV11-2 and TRBJ2-7; D might be TRBD1 (5 bases). Looked up from germline, CDR1 is SGHAT and CDR2 is FQNNGV. Trimming shortened V by 5 bases and J by 0 bases, and 11 bases separated the two germline ends. There are 14 residues in the CDR3. Here the CDR3 DNA reads TGTGCCAGCAGCCACGGCGACAGCTCCTACGAGCAGTACTTC. This gives the protein CASSHGDSSYEQYF.

This rearrangement joins TRBV5-4 to TRBJ1-2; 9 bases fit TRBD1. The CDR3 has 16 residues. With V trimmed by 3 bases and J by 2 bases, 8 bases remained unmatched. Germline V gene lookup returns CDR1 SGHNT and CDR2 YYREEE (reference sequence). CDR3: CASSSYSGTGNYGYTF. The CDR3 region has the DNA TGTGCCAGCAGCTCCTACTCCGGGACAGGGAACTATGGCTACACCTTC. Supplemented by reference TRBV5-4 and TRBJ1-2, the full variable domain reads ETGVTQSPTHLIKTRGQQVTLRCSSQSGHNTVSWYQQALGQGPQFIFQYYREEENGRGNFPPRFSGLQFPNYSSELNVNALELDDSALYLCASSSYSGTGNYGYTFGSGTRLTVV.

J is TRBJ1-6 and V is TRBV20-1; D possibly corresponds to TRBD1 (6 bases). CDR1 and CDR2 (germline): DFQATT, SNEGSKA (reference sequence). Deletions cut 6 bases from V and 9 bases from J, with 24 bases between. The CDR3 covers 16 residues. CDR3 in amino acids: CSASTGSGQLVSPLHF. The DNA for the CDR3 is TGCAGTGCGAGTACGGGCTCCGGACAGTTGGTTTCACCCCTCCACTTT.

The rearrangement uses TRBV10-3 and TRBJ1-1; TRBD1 is a possible D gene (5 bases). This CDR3 contains 16 residues. Germline V gene data show CDR1 as ENHRY and CDR2 as SYGVKD. Between the trimmed V and J ends, which lost 3 bases and 5 bases, there was a span of 19 bases. The CDR3: CAISDRQGGGGTEAFF. The CDR3 DNA reads TGTGCCATCAGTGATCGTCAGGGAGGCGGCGGAACTGAAGCTTTCTTT.